This passage covers 26 T cell receptor beta chains from one sample sequenced in a study of T cells in Graves' hyperthyroidism and ophthalmopathy (dated by TCRdb to between 2018 and 2021). Library method: multiplex PCR. Sequenced on an Illumina HiSeq 2000. The TCR beta CDR3 regions were amplified from RNA transcripts. A first-round RT-PCR of the TCR CDR3 used the HTBI primer set with the Qiagen OneStep RT-PCR kit. In-frame beta chains were kept once TCRdb had trimmed the public reads at Q25 with fastp and called clones with MiXCR. When rows share a CDR3 protein, they turn into one entry using the most common DNA and genes. For this sample the table gives about 560,000 distinct CDR3 sequences, of which 14% were detected only once. Roughly 13% of the sample goes to the ten largest clones. The sample consisted of blood. These receptors were obtained from a woman in her 40s with Graves' hyperthyroidism.

This clonotype was detected ten times or more. The CDR3 protein is CAWSRLGQGINEQFF. The CDR3 DNA reads TGTGCCTGGAGCCGTTTGGGACAGGGGATCAATGAGCAGTTCTTC. The chain uses TRBV30 and TRBJ2-1; 10 bases are a match to TRBD1. Germline V gene sequence: CDR1 GTSNPN, CDR2 SVGIG (reference sequence). V lost 3 bases to trimming and J lost 6 bases; unmatched junction nucleotides: 8. The CDR3 is 15 residues long.

J is TRBJ2-4 and V is TRBV6-2 or TRBV6-3, with 9 bases that match TRBD2. Per germline, CDR1 MNHEY and CDR2 SVGEGT. J gave up 4 bases and V 3 bases, and 7 bases lay outside the gene matches. The CDR3 is made up of 16 amino acids. In nucleotides, the CDR3 is TGTGCCAGCAGTTATTTAGCGGGAGCGAAAAAAAACATTCAGTACTTC. This translates into CASSYLAGAKKNIQYF.

This clonotype was recorded at least ten times. The chain carries TRBV28 and TRBJ1-1; D call uncertain. Trimming took 7 bases from V and 0 from J, leaving 9 bases between them. CDR3 length: 13 amino acids. Germline-derived CDR1 and CDR2 are MDHEN and SYDVKM. The CDR3 loop is CASKKSMNTEAFF. The CDR3 DNA is TGTGCCAGCAAAAAGTCCATGAACACTGAAGCTTTCTTT.

In its sample, this clonotype was seen a few times. The rearrangement links TRBV5-6 to TRBJ1-1; TRBD1 agrees at 9 bases. Trimming at V came to 2 bases and at J to 1 base, leaving 3 bases not matched to a gene. The CDR3 is 15 amino acids. The V gene's germline CDR1 is SGHDT and CDR2 YYEEEE. As DNA, the CDR3 is TGTGCCAGCAGCTTCCGACAGGGGGGGAACACTGAAGCTTTCTTT. This codes for CASSFRQGGNTEAFF.

This clonotype has a count of ten or more. V and J are TRBV6-1 and TRBJ1-1; TRBD1 aligns across 8 bases. CDR1 is MNHNS, CDR2 SASEGT, per germline. V lost 4 bases, J lost 7 bases, and 5 bases stayed unmatched. The CDR3 has 13 amino acids. The CDR3: CASSAGTGIEAFF. The CDR3 DNA reads as TGTGCCAGCAGTGCCGGGACAGGTATTGAAGCTTTCTTT.

This rearrangement joins TRBV3-1 to TRBJ2-7, with 7 nucleotides matching TRBD2. The CDR3 extends over 16 amino acids. CDR1 LGHDT and CDR2 YNNKEL come from the germline V gene (reference sequence). The ends lost 5 bases at V and 3 bases at J; junction bases unmatched: 13. The CDR3 coding sequence is TGTGCCAGCAGCTCAAGGCTGGGCGGGAGTTACTACGAGCAGTACTTC. Its translation: CASSSRLGGSYYEQYF.

This clonotype was recorded at least ten times. The chain carries TRBV12-3 or TRBV12-4 and TRBJ2-7, with TRBD2 as a possible D gene (5 bases). This CDR3 region has 12 residues. V shed 6 bases and J shed 5 bases, with 11 bases lying between them. The CDR3 here is CASSRGIDEQYF. The CDR3 region has the DNA TGTGCCAGCAGCAGAGGGATCGACGAGCAGTACTTC.

A word on this clonotype: This may stem from a read error, because a much larger clone lies one nucleotide away. The chain employs TRBV28 and TRBJ2-7, with D uncertain. CDR3 size: 15 residues. The germline V gene encodes CDR1 MDHEN and CDR2 SYDVKM. The CDR3 sequence: CAGSLDSRKAHEQYF. DNA of the CDR3: TGTGCCGGCAGTTTAGATAGCAGGAAGGCCCACGAGCAGTACTTC.

Notes on this clonotype: This sequence may be a read error, since a much larger clone differs from it by one base. This sequence joins TRBV7-9 and TRBJ1-5; D is uncertain. Per germline, CDR1 SEHNR and CDR2 FQNEAQ (reference sequence). CDR3 size: 15 residues. DNA for the CDR3: TGTGCCAGCAGCTTAGGTGACTCGGAGGGTCAGTCCCAGCATTTT. The encoded protein is CASSLGDSEGQSQHF.

This clonotype has just a few counts. The chain is built from TRBV9 and TRBJ2-7, with D unresolved. Germline CDR1 and CDR2: SGDLS and YYNGEE. Trimming stripped 0 bases from V and 2 bases from J, with 9 bases between. This CDR3 contains 14 residues. As DNA, the CDR3 is TGTGCCAGCAGCGTAGAACTGGAGACCTACGAGCAGTACTTC. The encoded protein is CASSVELETYEQYF.

This clonotype was counted ten times or more. V and J are TRBV12-5 and TRBJ2-3, with 10 bases fitting TRBD2. Losses at the gene ends were 1 base for V and 2 bases for J; bases not matched to a gene: 6. CDR1 and CDR2 from the germline V gene are LGHNT and FRNRAP. The CDR3 sequence is 17 residues long. The CDR3, as DNA: TGTGCTAGTGGTTTGGACCTAGCGGGAGCCTCCACAGATACGCAGTATTTT. Its protein is CASGLDLAGASTDTQYF. The variable domain in full, with the rest retrieved from reference TRBV12-5 and TRBJ2-3, is DARVTQTPRHKVTEMGQEVTMRCQPILGHNTVFWYRQTMMQGLELLAYFRNRAPLDDSGMPKDRFSAEMPDATLATLKIQPSEPRDSAVYFCASGLDLAGASTDTQYFGPGTRLTVL.

There are many counts of this clonotype. V and J are TRBV20-1 and TRBJ2-1, with D hard to call. This CDR3 comprises 10 residues. Trimming removed 3 bases at V and 5 bases at J, with 2 bases between. Germline CDR1 reads DFQATT; CDR2 reads SNEGSKA (reference sequence). CDR3 protein: CSASNNEQFF. The CDR3 coding sequence is TGCAGTGCTAGTAACAATGAGCAGTTCTTC.

Only a few counts were recorded for this clonotype. The chain combines TRBV11-3 with TRBJ2-3, with TRBD1 as a possible D gene (6 bases). Germline-derived CDR1 and CDR2 are SGHNT and YENEEA. This CDR3 is built from 15 residues. Between the trimmed V and J ends, which lost 6 bases and 3 bases, there was a span of 16 bases. The CDR3 loop is CASSPSRGRTDTQYF. In DNA form, the CDR3 reads TGTGCCAGCAGTCCATCCAGGGGAAGAACAGATACGCAGTATTTT.

There are many counts of this clonotype. The V and J genes are TRBV20-1 and TRBJ1-1; 10 nucleotides agree with TRBD1. The CDR3 has 14 residues. V gave up 1 base and J gave up 3 bases; unmatched junction bases: 2. CDR1 DFQATT and CDR2 SNEGSKA come from the germline V gene (reference sequence). The CDR3 protein is CSARAGTGDTEAFF. In DNA form, the CDR3 reads TGCAGTGCTAGAGCCGGGACAGGGGACACTGAAGCTTTCTTT.

The rearrangement joins TRBV15 to TRBJ2-3, with D hard to call. The V gene lost 4 bases and the J gene lost 5 bases, with 7 bases spanning the gap. CDR3 length: 12 amino acids. The germline gives CDR1 LNHNV, CDR2 YYDKDF (reference sequence). This CDR3 reads CATSNPRDTQYF. CDR3 in DNA: TGTGCCACCAGCAATCCGAGAGATACGCAGTATTTT.

J is TRBJ1-6 and V is TRBV27; a weak D match, TRBD1 (5 bases). The CDR3 sequence is 14 residues long. Germline-derived CDR1 and CDR2 are MNHEY and SMNVEV (reference sequence). V was trimmed by 1 base and J by 5 bases, leaving 6 bases between them. CDR3 nucleotide sequence: TGTGCCAGCAGTTTATTGACAGATAATTCACCCCTCCACTTT. Its protein product is CASSLLTDNSPLHF.

This clonotype was seen many times. The gene calls are TRBV20-1 and TRBJ2-3, with a possible D match to TRBD1 (6 bases). CDR1 and CDR2 from the germline V gene are DFQATT and SNEGSKA (reference sequence). Trimming left V 6 bases short and J 5 bases short, with 18 bases between. The CDR3 is 14 residues long. The CDR3 DNA follows: TGCAGTGCCATCTCCAGGGGATGGGGAGATACGCAGTATTTT. Its protein product is CSAISRGWGDTQYF.

The genes are TRBV6-2 or TRBV6-3 and TRBJ2-7, with no clear D. V dropped 2 bases and J dropped 2 bases, with 7 bases sitting between them. Germline V gives CDR1 MNHEY, CDR2 SVGEGT. This CDR3 contains 13 residues. This CDR3 reads CASSYELPYEQYF. The CDR3 DNA follows: TGTGCCAGCAGTTACGAGCTACCCTACGAGCAGTACTTC.

The gene calls are TRBV7-9 and TRBJ2-1, with TRBD1 matching over 10 bases. CDR3 size: 16 residues. The germline V gene has CDR1 SEHNR and CDR2 FQNEAQ (reference sequence). V lost 4 bases and J lost 7; bases outside the gene matches: 10. CDR3 sequence: CASSSRTGGVLNEQFF. DNA for the CDR3: TGTGCCAGCAGCTCACGGACAGGGGGGGTTTTGAATGAGCAGTTCTTC. The variable domain in full, completed from reference TRBV7-9 and TRBJ2-1, reads DTGVSQNPRHKITKRGQNVTFRCDPISEHNRLYWYRQTLGQGPEFLTYFQNEAQLEKSRLLSDRFSAERPKGSFSTLEIQRTEQGDSAMYLCASSSRTGGVLNEQFFGPGTRLTVL.

In this sample, this clonotype turned up a few times. This sequence joins TRBV12-5 and TRBJ1-1; TRBD1 might be the D (5 bases). CDR3 size: 16 residues. CDR1 is LGHNT, CDR2 FRNRAP, per germline. V shed 0 bases and J shed 5 bases, with 16 bases lying between them. CDR3 DNA sequence: TGTGCTAGTGGTTTGGTATTTCTGGGGGTAAGGACTGAAGCTTTCTTT. Amino acid sequence: CASGLVFLGVRTEAFF.

This clonotype has ten or more counts. V is TRBV7-2 and J is TRBJ2-5; D might be TRBD2 (6 bases). The CDR3 is 16 amino acids. Trimming pared 5 bases from V and 1 base from J, leaving 17 bases between. Per germline, CDR1 SGHTA and CDR2 FQGNSA. DNA of the CDR3: TGTGCCAGCAGCGCCAGGGACTGGAGGATCCAAGAGACCCAGTACTTC. It specifies CASSARDWRIQETQYF.

This clonotype was seen repeatedly, ten times or more. The chain joins TRBV12-3 or TRBV12-4 to TRBJ2-2; 10 bases match TRBD2. CDR3 length equals 17 residues. With V trimmed by 5 bases and J by 0 bases, 6 bases remained unmatched. CDR3 in amino acids: CASSLLAGETNTGELFF. As DNA, the CDR3 is TGTGCCAGCAGTCTTCTAGCGGGAGAGACGAACACCGGGGAGCTGTTTTTT.

This clonotype turned up a few times. This chain uses TRBV20-1 with TRBJ2-6, with D perhaps TRBD1 or TRBD2 (5 bases each). Trimming pared 6 bases from V and 2 bases from J, leaving 11 bases between. The CDR3 covers 14 residues. Germline-derived CDR1 and CDR2 are DFQATT and SNEGSKA (reference sequence). The CDR3: CSALKGPGANVLTF. DNA for the CDR3: TGCAGTGCCTTGAAGGGACCTGGGGCCAACGTCCTGACTTTC.

At least ten counts were recorded for this clonotype. The chain links TRBV20-1 to TRBJ2-3, with 8 positions matching TRBD1. V was pared by 3 bases and J by 3 bases, with 8 bases of the junction left unmatched. Germline CDR1 and CDR2: DFQATT and SNEGSKA (reference sequence). This CDR3 is built from 15 residues. The CDR3 spells CSASPGQGTTDTQYF. Here the CDR3 DNA reads TGCAGTGCTAGTCCCGGACAGGGAACGACAGATACGCAGTATTTT.

This clonotype has a handful of counts. The rearrangement joins TRBV28 to TRBJ2-7; D possibly corresponds to TRBD2 (5 bases). The CDR3 spans 16 residues. In germline, CDR1 is MDHEN, CDR2 SYDVKM. With 6 bases removed from V and 0 bases from J, the gap between germline ends came to 18 bases. The DNA of the CDR3 is TGTGCCAGCAGCCACCCAGGTGAGGGCAGCTCCTACGAGCAGTACTTC. Amino acids: CASSHPGEGSSYEQYF.

This clonotype was detected ten times or more. The chain employs TRBV3-1 and TRBJ1-1; no firm D call. The V end lost 4 bases, the J end lost 5 bases, and 14 bases lay between the germline ends. Looked up from germline, CDR1 is LGHDT and CDR2 is YNNKEL (reference sequence). The CDR3 extends over 14 amino acids. The CDR3 DNA reads TGTGCCAGCAGCCCCAAAAGAATGGGTACTGAAGCTTTCTTT. Its protein is CASSPKRMGTEAFF.